This T cell receptor (beta chain) was found in a study of blood T cell repertoires in COVID-19. Whole-study context: Collection of acute and convalescent COVID-19 samples took place in the United States, Italy and Spain. T cells, B-cell-depleted T cells, or PBMCs supplied cDNA or gDNA.

Seattle's enrolled individuals joined amid active infection and were then monitored longitudinally. Germline V gene sequence: CDR1 SGHNT, CDR2 YENEEA. Between the trimmed V and J ends, which lost 0 bases and 1 base, there was a span of 6 bases. The CDR3 is 14 residues long. Clones were read by immunoSEQ multiplex PCR, and TCRdb kept only the in-frame ones, dropping some. This repertoire shows about 160,000 clones, 70% to 90% found once; its top ten account for around 5%. This chain connects TRBV11-3 to TRBJ1-1; D may be TRBD1 (5 bases). This clonotype was sampled from a woman aged 50 to 60 with COVID-19, enrolled during active disease. Sequenced input: peripheral blood. CDR3 residues: CASSLDRGNTEAFF. The CDR3 DNA is TGTGCCAGCAGCTTAGATAGGGGGAACACTGAAGCTTTCTTT.